The clone carrying this T cell receptor beta chain has a single count. The antigen remains undetermined. This CDR3 has 15 amino acids. Trimming removed 0 bases from V and 5 bases from J; junction bases left unmatched: 4. Per germline, CDR1 SGHNT and CDR2 YYREEE (reference sequence). This record comes from a study of cytomegalovirus exposure and HLA in healthy donors. Findings of the study overall: Associated with cytomegalovirus, according to the listing, were around 170 TCR beta chains.

Method: immunoSEQ multiplex PCR; TCRdb's copy keeps in-frame clones and lacks some. The table lists under 75,000 clones, about 97% of them singletons. Sequencing input: PBMCs. V usage is TRBV5-4 and J usage is TRBJ2-1, with 8 bases lining up with TRBD2. The TCR originated in a woman younger than 35 in good health and CMV-seropositive. DNA of the CDR3: TGTGCCAGCAGCTTGGTTACTAGCGGAGACAATGAGCAGTTCTTC. Translating gives CASSLVTSGDNEQFF.